The subject of this entry is one T cell receptor beta chain. The assay was immunoSEQ multiplex PCR, and TCRdb's table has in-frame clones only and misses some. The sample lists 500,000 to 750,000 clones; roughly 90% were seen once. Germline-derived CDR1 and CDR2 are SGHDN and FVKESK. Unmatched junction bases numbered 4, after V lost 4 bases and J lost 5 bases. The CDR3 is made up of 15 amino acids. The data belong to a study of shared T cell receptors in the human thymus. Separately, the same data were catalogued under a study of human thymus T cells. That publication notes: Corrective heart surgery yielded the resections from which the thymus tissue came. In thymic and blood repertoires alike, V and J usage looked biased. Related work found strong thymic repertoire overlap between unrelated individuals.

Material: thymocytes. This clonotype was sampled from a boy less than two years old with a congenital heart defect. The rearrangement uses TRBV14 and TRBJ2-1; the match to TRBD2 covers 11 bases. CDR3 residues: CASSPTSGSNNEQFF. CDR3 DNA sequence: TGTGCCAGCAGCCCCACTAGCGGGAGCAACAATGAGCAGTTCTTC.